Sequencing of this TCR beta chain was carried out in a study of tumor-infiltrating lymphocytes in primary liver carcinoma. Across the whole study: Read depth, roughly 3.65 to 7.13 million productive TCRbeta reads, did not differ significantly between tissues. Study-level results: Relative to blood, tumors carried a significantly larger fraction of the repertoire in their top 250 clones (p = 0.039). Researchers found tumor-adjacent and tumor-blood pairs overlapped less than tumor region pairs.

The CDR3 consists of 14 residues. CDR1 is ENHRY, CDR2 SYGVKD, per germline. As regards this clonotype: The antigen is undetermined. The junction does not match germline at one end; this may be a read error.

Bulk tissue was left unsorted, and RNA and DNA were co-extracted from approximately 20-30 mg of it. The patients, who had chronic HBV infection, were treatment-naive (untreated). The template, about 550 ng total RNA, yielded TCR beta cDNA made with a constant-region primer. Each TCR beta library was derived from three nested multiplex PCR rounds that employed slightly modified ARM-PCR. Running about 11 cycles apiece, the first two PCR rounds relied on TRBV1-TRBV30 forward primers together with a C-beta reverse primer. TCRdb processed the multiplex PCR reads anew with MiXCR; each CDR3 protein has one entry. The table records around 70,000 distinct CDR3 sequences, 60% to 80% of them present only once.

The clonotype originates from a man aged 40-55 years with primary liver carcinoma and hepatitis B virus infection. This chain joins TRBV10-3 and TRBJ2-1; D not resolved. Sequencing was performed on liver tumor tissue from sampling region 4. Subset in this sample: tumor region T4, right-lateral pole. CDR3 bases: TGTGCCATTAGTGAGTCTAGGGCTACCGATGAGCAGTTCTTC. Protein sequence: CAISESRATDEQFF.